The clone carrying this TCR beta chain was counted only a few times. MiXCR was run by TCRdb on the 5' RACE reads, yielding one entry per CDR3 protein. The sample gives 550,000 to 700,000 distinct CDR3 sequences, 9.5% to 10% of which show up once; roughly 3.2% is in the top ten. This record comes from a study of identical twins. In addition, the sample was reused for a study of yellow fever vaccine responses in identical twins.

The material sequenced was PBMCs. This TCR was recovered from a woman aged 18-30 years in good health.

As DNA, the CDR3 is TGTGCCAGCAGCCCCCCGTTCTCGGGGGCTAACTATGGCTACACCTTC. Residues: CASSPPFSGANYGYTF. This chain connects TRBV9 to TRBJ1-2; a weak D match, TRBD1 (5 bases). This CDR3 spans 16 amino acids. Germline-derived CDR1 and CDR2 are SGDLS and YYNGEE. The ends were cut back, 4 bases at V and 0 bases at J, with 16 bases in the middle. Complete variable domain (other parts from reference TRBV9 and TRBJ1-2): DSGVTQTPKHLITATGQRVTLRCSPRSGDLSVYWYQQSLDQGLQFLIQYYNGEERAKGNILERFSAQQFPDLHSELNLSSLELGDSALYFCASSPPFSGANYGYTFGSGTRLTVV.